The clone carrying this TCR beta chain was detected ten times or more. Germline V gene lookup returns CDR1 SGHNT and CDR2 YENEEA. V was clipped by 2 bases and J by 5 bases, with 8 bases between them. CDR3 length equals 13 residues. Assay used: immunoSEQ multiplex PCR; TCRdb lists only in-frame clones, some missing. The data hold some 250,000 clones, with roughly 80% observed a single time. The record originates from a study of control samples from healthy donors and cancer patients. The TCR comes from a woman aged 60 to 75 with lung cancer. Specimen: PBMCs. This rearrangement joins TRBV11-3 to TRBJ2-3, with unresolved D. Written as DNA, the CDR3 is TGTGCCAGCAGCTTATTCGGCGGAGATACGCAGTATTTT. Its translation is CASSLFGGDTQYF.